This T cell receptor beta chain was retrieved from a study of blood T cell repertoires in COVID-19. Study context: The analysed material was cDNA or gDNA that came from T cells, B-cell-depleted T cells, or PBMCs.

Methods used by the authors: Reference gene primer amplification yielded estimated nucleated cell counts. The table came from immunoSEQ multiplex PCR; TCRdb's copy has only in-frame clones and leaves some out. The D gene and trimming were derived from the DNA, and the V and J assignments and clone size from that table. The profile shows around 100,000 clones, approximately 90% of them singletons. Sequenced material: peripheral blood. This TCR came from a human donor with active COVID-19. The donor label of this sample is uncertain.

CDR3 in DNA: TGTGCCACCAGTGATTTAGGTCAGGCAAACACCGGGGAGCTGTTTTTT. Protein product: CATSDLGQANTGELFF. The rearrangement joins TRBV24-1 to TRBJ2-2; D is ambiguous. Deletions cut 1 base from V and 2 bases from J, with 10 bases between. There are 16 residues in the CDR3. Per the germline V gene, CDR1 is KGHDR and CDR2 is SFDVKD.